This TCR beta chain emerged from a study of CD8+ T cells in alopecia areata. Overall study results and limits: During tofacitinib treatment, many expanded lesional clones remained in scalp and blood. Because one nonresponder was included, the link of baseline CD8+ expansion to response is considered uncertain. Clonality in the scalp and expanded CD8+ clones ranked among the top 100 were significantly decreased by tofacitinib.

Treatment given: oral pan-JAK inhibitor, 5-10 mg twice daily. As for this clone: Its target is not known.

The CDR3 covers 15 residues. V was pared by 6 bases and J by 5 bases, with 17 bases between. From germline, CDR1 is MNHEY and CDR2 SVGAGI. cDNA serving as the sequencing template came from extracted, reverse transcribed RNA. Clones were read by immunoSEQ multiplex PCR, and TCRdb kept only the in-frame ones, dropping some. The table includes about 120,000 clones, under 60% detected once. This receptor was taken from a human donor with alopecia areata. This rearrangement joins TRBV6-5 to TRBJ2-1, with D possibly called TRBD1 or TRBD2 (5 bases each). Sequenced material: CD8+ T cells sorted from blood, taken at week 24, from a patient treated with tofacitinib. CDR3 loop: CASRLDGDEDNEQFF. The CDR3 DNA reads as TGTGCCAGCAGACTAGACGGGGACGAGGACAATGAGCAGTTCTTC.